These 32 T cell receptor beta chains were all obtained from the same sample, sequenced in a study of cytomegalovirus exposure and HLA in healthy donors. PCR was performed using 60 Vbeta and 13 Jbeta primers. Assay: immunoSEQ multiplex PCR; the TCRdb copy retains only in-frame clones and omits some. The table has more than 95,000 clones, 60% to 80% seen once. Sequences were obtained from PBMCs. The receptors shown here come from a woman aged 35 to 49 in good health and CMV-seropositive.

The table lists this clone with a few counts. The chain is built from TRBV7-9 and TRBJ2-6; 9 bases fit TRBD1. Trimming removed 5 bases from V and 2 bases from J; junction bases left unmatched: 10. Germline V CDR1 and CDR2: SEHNR, FQNEAQ (reference sequence). This CDR3 is 18 amino acids long. CDR3 sequence reads: CASSPGQGGRTGANVLTF. The CDR3 nucleotides read TGTGCCAGCAGCCCGGGACAGGGTGGCCGAACTGGGGCCAACGTCCTGACTTTC.

The chain recombines TRBV6-4 with TRBJ1-2; D possibly corresponds to TRBD1 (5 bases). The V end lost 4 bases, the J end lost 2 bases, and 17 bases lay between the germline ends. CDR3 length: 16 residues. Germline loops: CDR1 MRHNA, CDR2 SNTAGT. The CDR3 DNA reads as TGTGCCAGCAGTGGGGCAGGTAGGGGTTTAAACTATGGCTACACCTTC. Its translation is CASSGAGRGLNYGYTF.

The rearrangement joins TRBV28 to TRBJ1-1, with D perhaps matching TRBD1 (6 bases). Germline V gene data show CDR1 as MDHEN and CDR2 as SYDVKM. The CDR3 consists of 11 residues. The V end was cut by 3 bases, the J end by 11 bases, with 10 bases between. As DNA, the CDR3 is TGTGCCAGCAGTTTTTACAGGGAGGCTTTCTTT. Its translation: CASSFYREAFF. The variable domain in full, completed from reference TRBV28 and TRBJ1-1, reads DVKVTQSSRYLVKRTGEKVFLECVQDMDHENMFWYRQDPGLGLRLIYFSYDVKMKEKGDIPEGYSVSREKKERFSLILESASTNQTSMYLCASSFYREAFFGQGTRLTVV.

In this sample, this clone turned up a few times. This chain uses TRBV5-6 with TRBJ2-7; 11 bases align to TRBD2. Per the germline V gene, CDR1 is SGHDT and CDR2 is YYEEEE. Germline trimming cut 0 bases from V and 1 base from J; bases unmatched to any gene: 6. The CDR3 sequence is 17 residues long. CDR3 in amino acids: CASSLARLAGGSYEQYF. The CDR3 region has the DNA TGTGCCAGCAGCTTGGCGCGGCTAGCGGGAGGTTCCTACGAGCAGTACTTC.

In regard to this clone: One end of the junction fails to match germline, which may point to a read error. CDR3 sequence: CASSQDSGGYSNSPLHF. The CDR3 DNA follows: TGCGCCAGCAGCCAAGATTCGGGAGGGTACAGTAATTCACCCCTCCACTTT. V is TRBV5-4 and J is TRBJ1-6; no definite D call. There are 17 residues in the CDR3. Germline CDR1 SGHNT, CDR2 YYREEE (reference sequence).

The chain recombines TRBV28 with TRBJ2-3; 9 bases match TRBD1. The CDR3 length is 16 residues. V dropped 7 bases and J dropped 6; count of bases not matched to a gene: 14. CDR1 and CDR2 (germline): MDHEN, SYDVKM. The CDR3 sequence: CASTKSPGQGGDTQYF. CDR3 sequence (DNA): TGTGCCAGCACCAAATCCCCGGGACAGGGAGGGGATACGCAGTATTTT.

V and J are TRBV4-3 and TRBJ2-2; TRBD1 matches 7 bases. V lost 1 base to trimming and J lost 4 bases; unmatched junction nucleotides: 12. CDR1 and CDR2 from the germline V gene are LGHNA and YSLEER. CDR3 length: 18 residues. The DNA for the CDR3 is TGCGCCAGCAGCCAAGGGGGCAGGGGGTGGGTTAGCACCGGGGAGCTGTTTTTT. This gives the protein CASSQGGRGWVSTGELFF.

The rearrangement links TRBV4-2 to TRBJ2-5, with D tentatively TRBD2 (6 bases). Germline V gives CDR1 LGHNA, CDR2 YNFKEQ. V lost 4 bases to trimming and J lost 5 bases, with 14 bases between them. The CDR3 is made up of 14 amino acids. The CDR3 region is CASSPPGEAETQYF. The CDR3 DNA sequence: TGTGCCAGCAGCCCGCCGGGGGAAGCGGAGACCCAGTACTTC.

This chain uses TRBV27 with TRBJ2-5; 8 nucleotides agree with TRBD2. The tail of the sequence fits TRBJ2-7 better, so the J call may be wrong. The CDR3 sequence is 15 residues long. CDR1 MNHEY and CDR2 SMNVEV come from the germline V gene (reference sequence). The CDR3 DNA sequence: TGTGCCAGCAGTCTCTATCTAGCGGGTCCCTACGAGCAGTACTTC. Amino acids: CASSLYLAGPYEQYF.

The rearrangement joins TRBV9 to TRBJ2-7, with D possibly TRBD1 on 6 matching bases. The CDR3 has 15 residues. Germline loops: CDR1 SGDLS, CDR2 YYNGEE. V gave up 3 bases and J gave up 7 bases, with 20 bases separating them. CDR3 nucleotides: TGTGCCAGCAGCGGATTACAGGGACGGGCTACGGAGCAGTACTTC. This gives the protein CASSGLQGRATEQYF.

V is TRBV10-3 and J is TRBJ1-2; 7 nucleotides align to TRBD1. Trimming took 5 bases from V and 0 from J; bases not matched to a gene: 3. CDR1 and CDR2 (germline): ENHRY, SYGVKD. This CDR3 comprises 14 residues. The CDR3 bases are TGTGCCATCAGTTCCGGGACAGCTAACTATGGCTACACCTTC. This codes for CAISSGTANYGYTF.

This clone has only a few counts. The V gene is TRBV7-9, the J gene TRBJ1-1; D gene unclear. The germline V gene encodes CDR1 SEHNR and CDR2 FQNEAQ (reference sequence). The CDR3 sequence is 14 residues long. Trimming left V 5 bases short and J 6 bases short, with 16 bases between. The chain's CDR3 is CASSVREVRSEAFF. The CDR3 coding sequence is TGTGCCAGCAGCGTTAGGGAGGTACGTTCTGAAGCTTTCTTT. Combining the CDR3 with reference TRBV7-9 and TRBJ1-1 gives the whole variable domain DTGVSQNPRHKITKRGQNVTFRCDPISEHNRLYWYRQTLGQGPEFLTYFQNEAQLEKSRLLSDRFSAERPKGSFSTLEIQRTEQGDSAMYLCASSVREVRSEAFFGQGTRLTVV.

This clone occurred a few times. The chain couples TRBV7-9 to TRBJ2-7, with 7 bases aligning to TRBD1. CDR3 size: 17 residues. The V and J ends lost 5 bases and 4 bases, in that order; junction bases with no gene match: 17. Per germline, CDR1 SEHNR and CDR2 FQNEAQ (reference sequence). The CDR3: CASSLKIKPGQQYEQYF. The CDR3 DNA sequence: TGTGCCAGCAGCCTCAAAATTAAACCGGGACAGCAGTACGAGCAGTACTTC.

This chain uses TRBV2 with TRBJ2-5, with a tentative D call TRBD2 (6 bases). V was clipped by 6 bases and J by 5 bases, with 13 bases between them. CDR3 length equals 13 residues. Germline values: CDR1 SNHLY, CDR2 FYNNEI. CDR3 region: CASSMGGRETQYF. The CDR3 DNA sequence: TGTGCCAGCAGCATGGGGGGTCGGGAGACCCAGTACTTC.

J is TRBJ2-1 and V is TRBV27; 10 nucleotides align to TRBD2. After removal of 7 bases from V and 2 bases from J, the junction contained 8 bases not matched to a gene. This CDR3 region has 16 residues. Germline CDR1 and CDR2: MNHEY and SMNVEV (reference sequence). The CDR3 reads CASTSSGGETYNEQFF. CDR3 bases: TGTGCCAGCACCTCGAGCGGGGGGGAGACCTACAATGAGCAGTTCTTC.

As regards this clone: At one end, the junction sequence differs from germline, possibly due to a read error. The rearrangement uses TRBV7-9 and TRBJ2-6, with 9 positions matching TRBD1. This CDR3 comprises 18 residues. Germline V CDR1 and CDR2: SEHNR, FQNEAQ (reference sequence). The CDR3 region is CSSSSRRGTGPGANVLTF. CDR3 bases: TGTTCCAGCAGCTCCCGCCGGGGGACAGGGCCTGGGGCCAACGTCCTGACTTTC. The full variable domain, in which reference TRBV7-9 and TRBJ2-6 provide the parts outside the CDR3, is DTGVSQNPRHKITKRGQNVTFRCDPISEHNRLYWYRQTLGQGPEFLTYFQNEAQLEKSRLLSDRFSAERPKGSFSTLEIQRTEQGDSAMYLCSSSSRRGTGPGANVLTFGAGSRLTVL.

The chain combines TRBV2 with TRBJ1-5; 7 bases map to TRBD1. Germline V gives CDR1 SNHLY, CDR2 FYNNEI. CDR3 length equals 14 residues. Trimming took 4 bases from V and 3 from J; bases not matched to a gene: 3. The CDR3 sequence: CASSAGTDNQPQHF. CDR3 nucleotide sequence: TGTGCCAGCAGTGCGGGGACAGACAATCAGCCCCAGCATTTT.

The chain recombines TRBV5-4 with TRBJ2-2; a possible D gene is TRBD2 (5 bases). V dropped 2 bases and J dropped 0 bases, with 11 bases sitting between them. This CDR3 has 16 amino acids. CDR1 and CDR2 (germline): SGHNT, YYREEE (reference sequence). The CDR3 bases are TGTGCCAGCAGCTTTATCGGCGGGCCGAACACCGGGGAGCTGTTTTTT. Residues: CASSFIGGPNTGELFF.

CDR3 sequence: CASATGGNKDQPQHF. The CDR3 nucleotides read TGCGCCAGCGCTACGGGGGGGAATAAAGATCAGCCCCAGCATTTT. The chain links TRBV10-2 to TRBJ1-5, with D possibly TRBD1 on 5 matching bases. Between the trimmed V and J ends, which lost 8 bases and 5 bases, there was a span of 19 bases. CDR1 and CDR2 from the germline V gene are WSHSY and SAAADI. CDR3 length: 15 amino acids.

On this clone: The junction departs from germline at one end; a sequencing error may be responsible. The J gene is TRBJ2-7, the V gene TRBV15, with 8 positions matching TRBD1. CDR1 LNHNV and CDR2 YYDKDF come from the germline V gene (reference sequence). The CDR3 loop spans 15 amino acids. CDR3 DNA: TGTGCCACCAGTAGAGACGGGACAGGCCCTTTCGAGCAGTACTTC. Its translation is CATSRDGTGPFEQYF.

The chain combines TRBV10-3 with TRBJ2-3; 14 nucleotides agree with TRBD2. Germline-derived CDR1 and CDR2 are ENHRY and SYGVKD. This CDR3 has 17 amino acids. The trim removed 1 base at V and 3 bases at J, leaving 3 bases unmatched. CDR3 nucleotides: TGTGCCATCAGTGAGTACCGGACTAGCGGGGGGACAGATACGCAGTATTTT. Protein: CAISEYRTSGGTDTQYF.

The V call is TRBV6-5, the J call TRBJ2-5, with 7 bases identical to TRBD1. The germline V gene encodes CDR1 MNHEY and CDR2 SVGAGI. The trim removed 0 bases at V and 7 bases at J, leaving 11 bases unmatched. The CDR3 is 16 residues long. The CDR3 loop is CASSYSPRGRSGTQYF. DNA for the CDR3: TGTGCCAGCAGTTACTCCCCGAGGGGGCGATCGGGGACCCAGTACTTC.

The rearrangement uses TRBV28 and TRBJ2-3; 8 bases map to TRBD2. V shed 7 bases and J 3 bases; nucleotides not matched to a gene: 9. CDR1 and CDR2 (germline): MDHEN, SYDVKM. The CDR3 contains 15 residues. The CDR3 protein is CASTRGGPTTDTQYF. CDR3 DNA sequence: TGTGCCAGCACCCGGGGGGGGCCAACAACAGATACGCAGTATTTT.

The chain is built from TRBV4-3 and TRBJ1-1; D uncertain. V dropped 0 bases and J dropped 3 bases, with 14 bases sitting between them. Germline V gives CDR1 LGHNA, CDR2 YSLEER. The CDR3 is 16 amino acids. The CDR3 DNA reads TGCGCCAGCAGCCAAGATCGTGGCAGGAGGGACACTGAAGCTTTCTTT. Amino acid sequence: CASSQDRGRRDTEAFF.

The J gene is TRBJ1-1, the V gene TRBV5-4, with no clear D. V dropped 0 bases and J dropped 8 bases, with 8 bases sitting between them. This CDR3 has 12 residues. CDR1 is SGHNT and CDR2 is YYREEE in the germline V gene (reference sequence). CDR3 bases: TGTGCCAGCAGCTTGGACAGTTCCGAAGCTTTCTTT. This translates into CASSLDSSEAFF.

The chain recombines TRBV10-3 with TRBJ1-4; 7 bases agree with TRBD1. J lost 3 bases, V lost 10 bases, and 8 bases had no gene match. Germline V gene sequence: CDR1 ENHRY, CDR2 SYGVKD. The CDR3 covers 14 residues. CDR3 DNA sequence: TGTGCCACCTCTGGGACAGCCTCTAATGAAAAACTGTTTTTT. Protein product: CATSGTASNEKLFF.

The chain uses TRBV5-1 and TRBJ1-6, with TRBD1 matching 9 bases. This CDR3 spans 15 amino acids. CDR1 is SGHRS, CDR2 YFSETQ, per germline. With V trimmed by 3 bases and J by 7 bases, 5 bases remained unmatched. The chain's CDR3 is CASSWDRVWNSPLHF. The CDR3 DNA sequence: TGCGCCAGCAGCTGGGACAGGGTGTGGAATTCACCCCTCCACTTT.

V usage is TRBV6-1 and J usage is TRBJ1-2, with 7 bases fitting TRBD1. The germline V gene has CDR1 MNHNS and CDR2 SASEGT. V was clipped by 2 bases and J by 6 bases; unmatched bases: 3. This CDR3 comprises 13 residues. The CDR3 loop reads CASSERTGDGYTF. In DNA, the CDR3 is TGTGCCAGCAGTGAACGCACAGGGGATGGCTACACCTTC.

The chain links TRBV27 to TRBJ2-3, with no clear D. This CDR3 comprises 14 residues. Per germline, CDR1 MNHEY and CDR2 SMNVEV (reference sequence). Trimming cost V 5 bases and J 8 bases, with 17 bases left between them. The CDR3 spells CASSTTPLQSTQYF. The CDR3 bases are TGTGCCAGCAGTACAACACCCTTACAGTCTACGCAGTATTTT.

This rearrangement joins TRBV10-2 to TRBJ2-3; D is perhaps TRBD2 (5 bases). There are 15 residues in the CDR3. V was shortened by 4 bases and J by 1 base, with 12 bases between the two germline ends. Germline CDR1 and CDR2: WSHSY and SAAADI. The chain's CDR3 is CASSGGLEGTDTQYF. The CDR3 DNA is TGCGCCAGCAGTGGAGGTTTGGAGGGCACAGATACGCAGTATTTT.

The chain employs TRBV5-6 and TRBJ2-3; D is unresolved. The CDR3 is 11 amino acids. Trimming pared 0 bases from V and 8 bases from J, leaving 4 bases between. Germline CDR1 is SGHDT and CDR2 is YYEEEE. CDR3 loop: CASSLVRTQYF. In nucleotides, the CDR3 is TGTGCCAGCAGCTTGGTCCGTACGCAGTATTTT.

The chain carries TRBV27 and TRBJ1-6; 9 nucleotides agree with TRBD1. Per germline, CDR1 MNHEY and CDR2 SMNVEV (reference sequence). V shed 5 bases and J 7 bases; nucleotides not matched to a gene: 15. This CDR3 spans 18 amino acids. The DNA for the CDR3 is TGTGCCAGCAGTCAAAGGTCGGGACAGGGAAGATTCAATTCACCCCTCCACTTT. This translates into CASSQRSGQGRFNSPLHF.